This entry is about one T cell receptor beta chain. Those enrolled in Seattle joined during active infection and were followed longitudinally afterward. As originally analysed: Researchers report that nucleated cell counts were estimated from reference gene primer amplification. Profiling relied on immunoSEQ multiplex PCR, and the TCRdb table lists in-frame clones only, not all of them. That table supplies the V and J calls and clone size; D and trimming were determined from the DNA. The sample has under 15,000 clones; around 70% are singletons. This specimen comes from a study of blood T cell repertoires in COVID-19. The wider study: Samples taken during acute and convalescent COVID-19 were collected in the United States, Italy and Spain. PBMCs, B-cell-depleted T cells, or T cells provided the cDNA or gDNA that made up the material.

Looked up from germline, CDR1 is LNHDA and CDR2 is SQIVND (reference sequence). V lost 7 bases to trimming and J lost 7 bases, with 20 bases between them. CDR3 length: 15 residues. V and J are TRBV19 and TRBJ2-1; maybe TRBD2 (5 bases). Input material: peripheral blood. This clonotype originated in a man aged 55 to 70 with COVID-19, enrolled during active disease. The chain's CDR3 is CASTNERAEGNEQFF. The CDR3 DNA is TGTGCCAGTACCAATGAGAGGGCAGAAGGAAATGAGCAGTTCTTC.